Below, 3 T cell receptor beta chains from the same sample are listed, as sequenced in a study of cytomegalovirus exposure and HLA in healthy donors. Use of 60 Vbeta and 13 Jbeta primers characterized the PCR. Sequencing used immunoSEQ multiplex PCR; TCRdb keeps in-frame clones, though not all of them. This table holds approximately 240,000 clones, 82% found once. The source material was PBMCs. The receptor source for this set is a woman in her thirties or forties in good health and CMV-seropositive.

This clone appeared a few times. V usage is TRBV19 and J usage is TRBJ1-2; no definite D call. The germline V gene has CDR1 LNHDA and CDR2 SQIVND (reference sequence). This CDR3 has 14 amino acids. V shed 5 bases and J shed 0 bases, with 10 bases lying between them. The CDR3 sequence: CASSLAAANYGYTF. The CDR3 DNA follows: TGTGCCAGTAGTTTGGCAGCGGCTAACTATGGCTACACCTTC.

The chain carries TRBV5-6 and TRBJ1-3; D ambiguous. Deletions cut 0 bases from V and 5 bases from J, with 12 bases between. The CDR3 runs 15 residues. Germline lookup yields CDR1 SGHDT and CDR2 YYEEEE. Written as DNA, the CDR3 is TGTGCCAGCAGCTTGGCCTCTTCAGAAAGAAACACCATATATTTT. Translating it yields CASSLASSERNTIYF.

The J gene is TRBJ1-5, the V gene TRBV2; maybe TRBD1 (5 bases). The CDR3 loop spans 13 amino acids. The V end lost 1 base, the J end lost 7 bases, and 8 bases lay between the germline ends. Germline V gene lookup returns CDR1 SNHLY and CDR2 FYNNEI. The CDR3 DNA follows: TGTGCCAGCAGTGAAGGGGGCGGCCAGCCCCAGCATTTT. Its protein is CASSEGGGQPQHF.